The clone carrying this T cell receptor beta chain was seen repeatedly, ten times or more. Its antigen is currently unknown. The germline CDR1 and CDR2 sequences are DFQATT and SNEGSKA (reference sequence). With 1 base removed from V and 0 bases from J, the gap between germline ends came to 10 bases. The CDR3 is made up of 15 amino acids. Amplification of TCR beta CDR3 regions was performed using RNA transcripts as template. HTBI primers were employed in a first-round RT-PCR of the TCR CDR3. TCRdb used MiXCR to reprocess the multiplex PCR reads, holding one entry per CDR3 protein. Of 450,000 to 700,000 distinct CDR3 sequences listed, 40% to 55% are singletons. The source of the sample is a study of T cells in Graves' hyperthyroidism and ophthalmopathy. Study observations and caveats: A 13 V-J signature model discriminated ophthalmopathy versus stable hyperthyroidism.

The specimen was peripheral blood or thyroid tissue (not recorded which). This receptor was obtained from a woman under 30 with Graves' hyperthyroidism. The chain is built from TRBV20-1 and TRBJ1-5; D is perhaps TRBD1 (5 bases). The DNA for the CDR3 is TGCAGTGCTAGAGGACAGTTTTATAGCAATCAGCCCCAGCATTTT. It encodes CSARGQFYSNQPQHF.